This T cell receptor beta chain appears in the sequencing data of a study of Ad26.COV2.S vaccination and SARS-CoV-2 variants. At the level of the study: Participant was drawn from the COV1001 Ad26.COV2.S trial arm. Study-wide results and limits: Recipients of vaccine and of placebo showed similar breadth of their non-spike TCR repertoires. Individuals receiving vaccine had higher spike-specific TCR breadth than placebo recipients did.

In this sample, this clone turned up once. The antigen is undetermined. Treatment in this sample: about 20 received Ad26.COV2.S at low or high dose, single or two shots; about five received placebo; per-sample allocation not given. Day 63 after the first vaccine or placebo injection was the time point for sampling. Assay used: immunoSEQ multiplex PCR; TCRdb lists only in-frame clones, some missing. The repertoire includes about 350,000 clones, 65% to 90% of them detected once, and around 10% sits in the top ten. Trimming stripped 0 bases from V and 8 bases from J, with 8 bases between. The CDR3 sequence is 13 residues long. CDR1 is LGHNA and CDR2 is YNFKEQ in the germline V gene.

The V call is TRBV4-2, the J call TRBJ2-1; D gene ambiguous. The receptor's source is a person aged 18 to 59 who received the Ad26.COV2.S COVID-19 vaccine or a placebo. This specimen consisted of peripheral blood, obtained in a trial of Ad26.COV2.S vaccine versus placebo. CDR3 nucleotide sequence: TGTGCCAGCAGCCAAGATTACGAGGATGAGCAGTTCTTC. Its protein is CASSQDYEDEQFF.